The clone carrying this T cell receptor (beta chain) was counted many times. Its antigen is not identified. The J segment lost 3 bases and the V segment lost 0 bases, leaving 8 bases of the junction unmatched. In germline, CDR1 is DFQATT, CDR2 SNEGSKA (reference sequence). CDR3 length equals 16 residues. MiXCR, run by TCRdb on the reads, gives a single entry per CDR3 protein. This table has 60,000 to 65,000 distinct CDR3 sequences, 20% to 25% appearing once. These data originate in a study of lung T cells in sarcoidosis with Löfgren's syndrome. Study information: Sarcoidosis features CD4+ T cell accumulation in bronchoalveolar lavage fluid.

Study-level points and caveats: The most expanded V genes in Löfgren's patients were reportedly TRAV12-1 and TRBV2.

The material sequenced was CD4+ T cells from PBMCs. The rearrangement uses TRBV20-1 and TRBJ1-5, with TRBD1 identical over 7 bases. This TCR derives from a human donor with sarcoidosis (Löfgren's syndrome or another form), or a control subject (not recorded which). DNA for the CDR3: TGCAGTGCTAGAGAGGCAGGGGGAGCTTACAATCAGCCCCAGCATTTT. It specifies CSAREAGGAYNQPQHF.